The clone carrying this T cell receptor (beta chain) was counted a few times. Its antigen is currently unknown. The germline V gene has CDR1 MDHEN and CDR2 SYDVKM. V shed 11 bases, J shed 4 bases, and the junction held 11 bases outside the gene matches. This CDR3 is 13 amino acids long. This record comes from a study of T cell repertoires in cytomegalovirus infection. From the reads, TCRdb called clonotypes with MiXCR, one entry per CDR3 protein. This sample has about 770,000 distinct CDR3 sequences, with roughly 28% found just once. The receptor's source is a human donor in good health (CMV status not recorded). Some clones in this sample may be carry-over from other donors' samples. V usage is TRBV28 and J usage is TRBJ2-7; 7 bases agree with TRBD1. Sequencing was performed on cultured CD8+ T cells from PBMCs, taken from culture after CMV antigen stimulation. The CDR3 bases are TGTGCCGTACAGGGGCTGCTACCTTACGAGCAGTACGTC. Protein product: CAVQGLLPYEQYV.